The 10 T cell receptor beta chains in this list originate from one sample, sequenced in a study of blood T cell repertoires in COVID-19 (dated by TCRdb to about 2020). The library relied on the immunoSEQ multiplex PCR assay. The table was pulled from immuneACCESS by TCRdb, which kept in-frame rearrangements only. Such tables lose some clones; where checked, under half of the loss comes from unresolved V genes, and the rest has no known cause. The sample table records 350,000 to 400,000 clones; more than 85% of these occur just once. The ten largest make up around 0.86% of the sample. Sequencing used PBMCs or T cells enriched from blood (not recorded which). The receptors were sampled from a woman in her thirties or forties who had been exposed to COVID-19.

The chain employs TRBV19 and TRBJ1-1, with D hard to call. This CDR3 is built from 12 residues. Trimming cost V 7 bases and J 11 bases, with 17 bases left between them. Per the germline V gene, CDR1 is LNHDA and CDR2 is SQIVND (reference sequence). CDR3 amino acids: CASTRTGFSAFF. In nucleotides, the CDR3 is TGTGCCAGTACTCGAACGGGGTTCTCGGCTTTCTTT. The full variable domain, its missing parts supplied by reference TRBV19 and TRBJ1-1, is DGGITQSPKYLFRKEGQNVTLSCEQNLNHDAMYWYRQDPGQGLRLIYYSQIVNDFQKGDIAEGYSVSREKKESFPLTVTSAQKNPTAFYLCASTRTGFSAFFGQGTRLTVV.

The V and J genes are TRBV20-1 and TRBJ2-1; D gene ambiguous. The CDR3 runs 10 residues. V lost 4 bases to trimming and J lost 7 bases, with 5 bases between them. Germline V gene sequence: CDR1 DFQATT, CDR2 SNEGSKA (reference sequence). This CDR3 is CSATPNEQFF. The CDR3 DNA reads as TGCAGTGCTACTCCGAATGAGCAGTTCTTC.

CDR3 amino acids: CASSDRDRGFGYTF. CDR3 in DNA: TGTGCCAGCAGCGACCGGGACAGGGGCTTTGGCTACACCTTC. The chain couples TRBV9 to TRBJ1-2, with TRBD1 matching 10 bases. Germline V lookup: CDR1 SGDLS, CDR2 YYNGEE. The length of the CDR3 is 14 residues. The V segment lost 3 bases and the J segment 7 bases; nucleotides outside the gene matches: 6.

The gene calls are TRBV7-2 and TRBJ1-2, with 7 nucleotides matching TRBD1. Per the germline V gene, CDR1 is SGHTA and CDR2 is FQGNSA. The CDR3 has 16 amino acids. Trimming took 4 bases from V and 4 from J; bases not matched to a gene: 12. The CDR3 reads CASSYKGTASPYGYTF. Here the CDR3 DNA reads TGTGCCAGCAGCTACAAGGGGACAGCTAGTCCCTATGGCTACACCTTC.

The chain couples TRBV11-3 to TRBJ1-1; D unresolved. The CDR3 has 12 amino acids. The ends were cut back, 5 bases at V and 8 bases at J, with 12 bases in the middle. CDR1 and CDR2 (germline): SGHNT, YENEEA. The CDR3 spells CASSPRVEEAFF. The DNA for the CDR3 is TGTGCCAGCAGCCCCCGGGTTGAAGAAGCTTTCTTT.

The CDR3 spells CSVATGLGEKLFF. The CDR3 DNA is TGCAGCGTTGCCACAGGGTTGGGTGAAAAACTGTTTTTT. V gene TRBV29-1 combines with J gene TRBJ1-4; a possible D gene is TRBD1 (6 bases). CDR1 is SQVTM, CDR2 ANQGSEA, per germline. The V and J ends lost 4 bases and 7 bases respectively, with 13 bases between them. There are 13 residues in the CDR3.

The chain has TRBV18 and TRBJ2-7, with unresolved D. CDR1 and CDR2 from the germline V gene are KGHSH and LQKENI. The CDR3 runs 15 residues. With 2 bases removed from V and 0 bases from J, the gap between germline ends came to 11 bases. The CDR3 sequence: CASSPRGESSYEQYF. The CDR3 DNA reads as TGTGCCAGCTCACCAAGAGGCGAGAGCTCCTACGAGCAGTACTTC.

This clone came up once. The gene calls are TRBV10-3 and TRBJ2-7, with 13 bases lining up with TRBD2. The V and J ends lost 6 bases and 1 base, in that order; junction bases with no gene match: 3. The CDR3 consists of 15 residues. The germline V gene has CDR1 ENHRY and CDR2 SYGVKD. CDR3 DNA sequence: TGTGCCATCAGCCAGGGACTAGCGGGGTCCTACGAGCAGTACTTC. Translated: CAISQGLAGSYEQYF.

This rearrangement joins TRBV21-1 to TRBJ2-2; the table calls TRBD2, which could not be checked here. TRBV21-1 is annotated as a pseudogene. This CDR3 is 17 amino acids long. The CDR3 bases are TGTGCCAGCTTCTGGTGGGGACTAGCGTCGAACACCGGGGAGCTGTTTTTT. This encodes CASFWWGLASNTGELFF.

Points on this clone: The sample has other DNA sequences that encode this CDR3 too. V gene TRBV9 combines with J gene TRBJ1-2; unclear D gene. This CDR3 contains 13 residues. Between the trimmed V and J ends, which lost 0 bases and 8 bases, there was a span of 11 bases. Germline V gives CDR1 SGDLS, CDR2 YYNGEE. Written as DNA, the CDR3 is TGTGCCAGCAGCGTAGTGTCGGGTGGGGGCTACACCTTC. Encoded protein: CASSVVSGGGYTF.